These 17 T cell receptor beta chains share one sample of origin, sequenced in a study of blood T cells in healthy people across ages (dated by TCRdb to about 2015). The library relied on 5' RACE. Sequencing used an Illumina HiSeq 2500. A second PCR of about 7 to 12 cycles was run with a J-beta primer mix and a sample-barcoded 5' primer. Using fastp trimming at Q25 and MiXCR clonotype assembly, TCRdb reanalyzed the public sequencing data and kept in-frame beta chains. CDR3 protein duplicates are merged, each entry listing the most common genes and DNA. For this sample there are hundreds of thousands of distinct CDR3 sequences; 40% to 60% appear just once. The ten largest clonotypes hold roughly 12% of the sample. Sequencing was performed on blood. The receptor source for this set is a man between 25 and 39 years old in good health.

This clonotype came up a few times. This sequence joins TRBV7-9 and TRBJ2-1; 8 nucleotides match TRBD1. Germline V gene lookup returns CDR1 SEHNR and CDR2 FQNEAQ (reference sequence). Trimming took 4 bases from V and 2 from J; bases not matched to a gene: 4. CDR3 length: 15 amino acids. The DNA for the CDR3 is TGTGCCAGCAGCTCTCAGGACAGGGCCTACAATGAGCAGTTCTTC. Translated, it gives CASSSQDRAYNEQFF.

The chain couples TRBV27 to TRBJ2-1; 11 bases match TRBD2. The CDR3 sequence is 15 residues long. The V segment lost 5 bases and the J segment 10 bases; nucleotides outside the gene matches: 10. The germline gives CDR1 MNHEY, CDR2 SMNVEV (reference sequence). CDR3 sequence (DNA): TGTGCCAGCAGTCAACCTAGCGGGGGGCGGGAAGAGCAGTTCTTC. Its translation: CASSQPSGGREEQFF.

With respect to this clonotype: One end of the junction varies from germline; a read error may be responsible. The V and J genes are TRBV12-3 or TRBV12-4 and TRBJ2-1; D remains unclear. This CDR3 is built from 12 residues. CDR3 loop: CASSPSDNEQFF. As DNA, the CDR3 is TGTGCCAGCAGCCCCTCCGACAATGAGCAGTTCTTC.

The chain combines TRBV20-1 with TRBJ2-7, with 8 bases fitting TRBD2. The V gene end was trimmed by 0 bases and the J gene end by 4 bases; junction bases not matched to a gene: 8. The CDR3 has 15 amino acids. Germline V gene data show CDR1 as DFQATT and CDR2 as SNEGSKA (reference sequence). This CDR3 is CSARDLGTSGYEQYF. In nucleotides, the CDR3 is TGCAGTGCTAGAGATCTAGGCACTAGCGGATACGAGCAGTACTTC.

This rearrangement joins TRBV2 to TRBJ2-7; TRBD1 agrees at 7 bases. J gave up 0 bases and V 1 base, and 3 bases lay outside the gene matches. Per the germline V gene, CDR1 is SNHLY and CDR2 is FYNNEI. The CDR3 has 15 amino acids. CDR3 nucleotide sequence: TGTGCCAGCAGTGAAGAGGGGACAGTCTCCTACGAGCAGTACTTC. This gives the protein CASSEEGTVSYEQYF.

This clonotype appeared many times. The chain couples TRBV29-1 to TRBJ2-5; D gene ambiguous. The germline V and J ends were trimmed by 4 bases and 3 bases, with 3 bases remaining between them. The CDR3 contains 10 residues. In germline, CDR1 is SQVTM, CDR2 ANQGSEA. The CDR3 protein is CSVVEETQYF. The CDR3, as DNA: TGCAGCGTTGTCGAAGAGACCCAGTACTTC.

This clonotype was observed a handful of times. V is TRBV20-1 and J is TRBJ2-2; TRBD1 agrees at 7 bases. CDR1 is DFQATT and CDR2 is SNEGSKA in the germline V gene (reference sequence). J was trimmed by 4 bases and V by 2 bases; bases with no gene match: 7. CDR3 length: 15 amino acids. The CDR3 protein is CSARPLGQTTGELFF. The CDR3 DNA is TGCAGTGCTAGACCTCTGGGACAGACCACCGGGGAGCTGTTTTTT.

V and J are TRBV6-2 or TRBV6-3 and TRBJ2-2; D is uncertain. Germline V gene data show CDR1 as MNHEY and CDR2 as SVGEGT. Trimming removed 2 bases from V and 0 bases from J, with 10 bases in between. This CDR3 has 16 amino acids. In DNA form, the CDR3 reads TGTGCCAGCAGTTACGTGGGGTACGCGAACACCGGGGAGCTGTTTTTT. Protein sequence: CASSYVGYANTGELFF.

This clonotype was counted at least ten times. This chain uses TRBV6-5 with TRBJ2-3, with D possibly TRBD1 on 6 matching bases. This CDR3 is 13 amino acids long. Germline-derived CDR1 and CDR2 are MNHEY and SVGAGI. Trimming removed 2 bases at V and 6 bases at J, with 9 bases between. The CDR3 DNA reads TGTGCCAGCAGTTACCACAGGGTTGATACGCAGTATTTT. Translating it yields CASSYHRVDTQYF.

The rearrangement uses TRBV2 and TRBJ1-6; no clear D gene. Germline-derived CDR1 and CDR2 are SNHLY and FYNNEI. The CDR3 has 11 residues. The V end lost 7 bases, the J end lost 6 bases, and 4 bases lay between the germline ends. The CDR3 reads CASTTNSPLHF. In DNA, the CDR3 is TGTGCCAGCACCACTAATTCACCCCTCCACTTT.

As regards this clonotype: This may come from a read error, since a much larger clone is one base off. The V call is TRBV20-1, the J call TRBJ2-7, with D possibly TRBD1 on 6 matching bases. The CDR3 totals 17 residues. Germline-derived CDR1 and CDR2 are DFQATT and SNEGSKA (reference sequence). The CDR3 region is CCASPTTGTYSSYEQYF. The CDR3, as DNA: TGCTGTGCTAGCCCGACCACAGGGACCTACAGCTCCTACGAGCAGTACTTC.

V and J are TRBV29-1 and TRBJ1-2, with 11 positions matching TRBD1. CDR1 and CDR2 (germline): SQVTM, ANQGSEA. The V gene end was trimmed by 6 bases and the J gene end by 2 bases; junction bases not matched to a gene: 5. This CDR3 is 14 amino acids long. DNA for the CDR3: TGCAGCGTCGGACAGGGGGCGGGAAACTATGGCTACACCTTC. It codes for CSVGQGAGNYGYTF.

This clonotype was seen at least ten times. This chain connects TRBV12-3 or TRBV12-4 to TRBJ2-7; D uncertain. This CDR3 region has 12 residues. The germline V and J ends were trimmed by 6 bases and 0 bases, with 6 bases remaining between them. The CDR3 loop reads CASRLGSYEQYF. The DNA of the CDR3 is TGTGCCAGCAGATTGGGCTCCTACGAGCAGTACTTC.

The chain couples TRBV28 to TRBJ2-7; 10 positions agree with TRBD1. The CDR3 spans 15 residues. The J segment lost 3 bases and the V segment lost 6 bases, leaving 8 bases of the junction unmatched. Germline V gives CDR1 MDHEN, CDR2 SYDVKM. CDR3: CASRSSGTGDYEQYF. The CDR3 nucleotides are TGTGCCAGCAGGTCTTCCGGGACAGGGGACTACGAGCAGTACTTC.

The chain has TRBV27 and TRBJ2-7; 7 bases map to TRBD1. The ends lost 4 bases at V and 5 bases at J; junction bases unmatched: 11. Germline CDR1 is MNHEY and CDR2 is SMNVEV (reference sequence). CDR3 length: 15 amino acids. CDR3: CASSSTGAVGHEQYF. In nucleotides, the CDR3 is TGTGCCAGCAGTTCTACAGGGGCGGTAGGCCACGAGCAGTACTTC.

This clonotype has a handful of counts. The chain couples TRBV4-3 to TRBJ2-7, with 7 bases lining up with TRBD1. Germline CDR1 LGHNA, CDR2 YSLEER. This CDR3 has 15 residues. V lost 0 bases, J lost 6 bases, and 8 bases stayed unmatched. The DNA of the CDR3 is TGCGCCAGCAGCCAAGATAAGGGGGCGCCTTTCGAGCAGTACTTC. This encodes CASSQDKGAPFEQYF.

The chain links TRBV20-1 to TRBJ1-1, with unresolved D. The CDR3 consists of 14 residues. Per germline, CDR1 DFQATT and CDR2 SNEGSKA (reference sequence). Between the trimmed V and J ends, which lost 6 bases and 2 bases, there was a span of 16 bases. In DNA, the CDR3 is TGCAGTGCCCCTGCGGGCGGACCTAACACTGAAGCTTTCTTT. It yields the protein CSAPAGGPNTEAFF.